The 8 T cell receptor beta chains below come from one sample, sequenced in a study of early T cells in non-severe SARS-CoV-2 infection. TCRdb re-called the 5' RACE reads through MiXCR, storing one row per CDR3 protein. In the table there are about 22,000 distinct CDR3 sequences, 3.5% to 5% of which are singletons. Sample: whole blood. The receptors here all came from an adult who was a healthcare worker with PCR-confirmed SARS-CoV-2 infection or an uninfected control (not recorded which).

Ten or more counts support this clonotype. The chain joins TRBV7-9 to TRBJ2-7; D gene uncertain. There are 12 residues in the CDR3. The germline V gene encodes CDR1 SEHNR and CDR2 FQNEAQ (reference sequence). Trimming left V 5 bases short and J 3 bases short, with 8 bases between. CDR3 protein: CASSTSVYEQYF. The CDR3 DNA sequence: TGTGCCAGCAGCACCTCAGTCTACGAGCAGTACTTC.

This clonotype was observed a few times. V and J are TRBV12-3 or TRBV12-4 and TRBJ2-4; D assignment may be TRBD1 or TRBD2 (6 bases each). V lost 5 bases and J 2 bases, leaving 19 bases between the germline ends. This CDR3 region has 17 residues. CDR3 coding DNA: TGTGCCAGCAGTGGGGATGGGGGGCGTGGGACCAAAAACATTCAGTACTTC. Translated: CASSGDGGRGTKNIQYF.

This clonotype was counted at least ten times. The chain joins TRBV5-6 to TRBJ2-7; the D is unclear. V was pared by 4 bases and J by 1 base, with 9 bases between. Per germline, CDR1 SGHDT and CDR2 YYEEEE. The CDR3 is 13 amino acids. The DNA of the CDR3 is TGTGCCAGCAGCCGCACATTGTCCTACGAGCAGTACTTC. Protein sequence: CASSRTLSYEQYF.

This clonotype was recorded at least ten times. This chain links TRBV12-3 or TRBV12-4 with TRBJ2-6; D is unresolved. The CDR3 is made up of 14 amino acids. The V gene lost 4 bases and the J gene lost 2 bases, with 6 bases spanning the gap. CDR3 sequence: CASSSPPGANVLTF. The CDR3 DNA sequence: TGTGCCAGCAGTTCCCCGCCTGGGGCCAACGTCCTGACTTTC.

The CDR3 nucleotides read TGCAGTGCCTTTGGGACTAGCGGGAGCGGGACCAAAAACATTCAGTACTTC. This translates into CSAFGTSGSGTKNIQYF. J is TRBJ2-4 and V is TRBV20-1, with TRBD2 matching 14 bases. The V and J ends lost 6 bases and 2 bases, in that order; junction bases with no gene match: 9. This CDR3 has 17 amino acids. The V gene's germline CDR1 is DFQATT and CDR2 SNEGSKA (reference sequence).

This clonotype was observed many times. The genes are TRBV10-3 and TRBJ2-2; maybe TRBD1 (8 bases). Looked up from germline, CDR1 is ENHRY and CDR2 is SYGVKD. The CDR3 sequence is 15 residues long. Trimming removed 4 bases from V and 3 bases from J, with 12 bases in between. CDR3 sequence reads: CAISVTGGDTGELFF. CDR3 DNA: TGTGCCATCAGTGTAACAGGGGGGGACACCGGGGAGCTGTTTTTT.

This clonotype showed up many times. V usage is TRBV20-1 and J usage is TRBJ2-7, with 7 bases aligning to TRBD2. Germline trimming cut 4 bases from V and 2 bases from J; bases unmatched to any gene: 11. Germline CDR1 and CDR2: DFQATT and SNEGSKA (reference sequence). CDR3 length: 15 amino acids. The CDR3 DNA follows: TGCAGTGCTAAGATGGCTAGCGGTGTGCCCTACGAGCAGTACTTC. Residues: CSAKMASGVPYEQYF.

This clonotype was detected ten times or more. This rearrangement joins TRBV29-1 to TRBJ2-5, with TRBD1 as a possible D gene (6 bases). V was clipped by 4 bases and J by 1 base, with 16 bases between them. The CDR3 is 15 amino acids. Germline assignment: CDR1 SQVTM and CDR2 ANQGSEA. CDR3 coding DNA: TGCAGCGTTGGGCGAGGAGACAGGATCCAAGAGACCCAGTACTTC. Translating gives CSVGRGDRIQETQYF.